This entry lists 14 T cell receptor beta chains sequenced from one sample in a study of PD-L1 blockade in urothelial cancer. Profiled with immunoSEQ multiplex PCR; TCRdb holds only in-frame clones, not every one. The sample shows about 91,000 clones, 90% of them seen only once. Sequences were derived from PBMCs, sampled around atezolizumab (anti-PD-L1) treatment. These receptors came from a man in his 60s with urothelial cancer.

The rearrangement uses TRBV7-2 and TRBJ2-3, with 7 bases fitting TRBD2. Germline CDR1 and CDR2: SGHTA and FQGNSA. The CDR3 length is 13 residues. V was pared by 1 base and J by 10 bases, with 5 bases of the junction left unmatched. CDR3 sequence: CASSLGTRVAQYF. In DNA, the CDR3 is TGTGCCAGCAGCTTAGGGACTAGGGTTGCGCAGTATTTT. Full variable domain (missing parts from reference TRBV7-2 and TRBJ2-3): GAGVSQSPSNKVTEKGKDVELRCDPISGHTALYWYRQSLGQGLEFLIYFQGNSAPDKSGLPSDRFSAERTGGSVSTLTIQRTQQEDSAVYLCASSLGTRVAQYFGPGTRLTVL.

The rearrangement uses TRBV30 and TRBJ1-5; 10 bases fit TRBD1. The CDR3 runs to 19 residues. Germline CDR1 GTSNPN, CDR2 SVGIG (reference sequence). V shed 2 bases and J 0 bases; nucleotides not matched to a gene: 13. The CDR3, as DNA: TGTGCCTGGAGTCCCCCTCGGGACAGGGGCGCTTATAGCAATCAGCCCCAGCATTTT. Its protein product is CAWSPPRDRGAYSNQPQHF.

The J gene is TRBJ2-7, the V gene TRBV28; a weak D match, TRBD1 (5 bases). Germline V CDR1 and CDR2: MDHEN, SYDVKM. V gave up 3 bases and J gave up 0 bases, with 12 bases separating them. This CDR3 region has 15 residues. The CDR3 sequence: CASSFSGPSSYEQYF. The CDR3 DNA reads TGTGCCAGCAGTTTCTCAGGGCCGAGCTCCTACGAGCAGTACTTC.

The CDR3 loop is CASSPGTGNEKLFF. CDR3 sequence (DNA): TGTGCCAGCTCACCGGGGACAGGGAATGAAAAACTGTTTTTT. The chain carries TRBV18 and TRBJ1-4; 9 bases map to TRBD1. The J segment lost 5 bases and the V segment lost 3 bases, leaving 1 base of the junction unmatched. The CDR3 is made up of 14 amino acids. CDR1 KGHSH and CDR2 LQKENI come from the germline V gene.

V usage is TRBV2 and J usage is TRBJ1-3; D gene uncertain. This CDR3 region has 13 residues. Trimming took off 4 bases at V and 3 bases at J, with 7 bases between the two ends. Per the germline V gene, CDR1 is SNHLY and CDR2 is FYNNEI. This chain's CDR3 is CASSVRGGNTIYF. As DNA, the CDR3 is TGTGCCAGCAGTGTGCGGGGTGGAAACACCATATATTTT.

The V gene is TRBV6-1, the J gene TRBJ2-3, with D tentatively TRBD1 (7 bases). The CDR3 has 16 amino acids. Germline V gene sequence: CDR1 MNHNS, CDR2 SASEGT. V gave up 4 bases and J gave up 0 bases, with 14 bases separating them. This chain's CDR3 is CASSAQGGLSTDTQYF. CDR3 nucleotide sequence: TGTGCCAGCAGTGCCCAGGGGGGTCTGAGCACAGATACGCAGTATTTT.

This clone has just one count. The chain is built from TRBV27 and TRBJ1-1, with D maybe TRBD1 (6 bases). Germline lookup yields CDR1 MNHEY and CDR2 SMNVEV (reference sequence). This CDR3 spans 14 amino acids. The V and J ends lost 5 bases and 4 bases respectively, with 14 bases between them. The CDR3 sequence is CASSVQGSLTEAFF. In DNA, the CDR3 is TGTGCCAGCAGTGTACAGGGATCCCTCACTGAAGCTTTCTTT.

The rearrangement links TRBV4-1 to TRBJ2-3; tentatively, D is TRBD2 (5 bases). The CDR3 runs to 13 residues. CDR1 is MGHRA, CDR2 YSYEKL, per germline. Trimming cost V 4 bases and J 4 bases, with 9 bases left between them. DNA of the CDR3: TGCGCCAGCAGCCCGCGGGCTGCAGATACGCAGTATTTT. Its protein is CASSPRAADTQYF.

The genes are TRBV5-1 and TRBJ2-4; D call uncertain. The CDR3 is 13 residues long. Trimming stripped 4 bases from V and 6 bases from J, with 11 bases between. Germline CDR1 is SGHRS and CDR2 is YFSETQ. This CDR3 reads CASSTDLGNIQYF. The CDR3 DNA reads as TGCGCCAGCAGCACCGACTTGGGAAACATTCAGTACTTC.

The V gene is TRBV11-3, the J gene TRBJ2-2; weak D call: TRBD2 (5 bases). The CDR3 is 16 residues long. Per germline, CDR1 SGHNT and CDR2 YENEEA. The V and J ends lost 6 bases and 6 bases respectively, with 20 bases between them. This CDR3 reads CASSYSEASRAGELFF. The CDR3 DNA reads TGTGCCAGCAGTTACTCCGAGGCCTCGAGGGCCGGGGAGCTGTTTTTT. The whole variable domain, filled in from reference TRBV11-3 and TRBJ2-2, reads EAGVVQSPRYKIIEKKQPVAFWCNPISGHNTLYWYLQNLGQGPELLIRYENEEAVDDSQLPKDRFSAERLKGVDSTLKIQPAELGDSAVYLCASSYSEASRAGELFFGEGSRLTVL.

The V gene is TRBV28, the J gene TRBJ2-2, with 7 bases lining up with TRBD1. The CDR3 contains 15 residues. The germline V gene has CDR1 MDHEN and CDR2 SYDVKM. The J segment lost 7 bases and the V segment lost 10 bases, leaving 15 bases of the junction unmatched. The CDR3 protein is CATTGTRGLVGELFF. The CDR3 DNA reads TGTGCCACCACGGGGACAAGGGGGCTGGTCGGGGAGCTGTTTTTT.

This chain uses TRBV30 with TRBJ1-3; no reliable D call. Germline V gene data show CDR1 as GTSNPN and CDR2 as SVGIG (reference sequence). V lost 4 bases and J lost 0, with 10 bases in between. The CDR3 runs 14 residues. CDR3 in DNA: TGTGCCTGGATCCCCCCGAGCTCTGGAAACACCATATATTTT. It yields the protein CAWIPPSSGNTIYF.

This clone was counted a single time. V and J are TRBV7-2 and TRBJ2-3, with 8 bases lining up with TRBD2. V lost 5 bases, J lost 6 bases, and 10 bases stayed unmatched. The germline V gene has CDR1 SGHTA and CDR2 FQGNSA. The CDR3 has 15 amino acids. The CDR3 region is CASSLLAAGRDTQYF. CDR3 bases: TGTGCCAGCAGCCTACTAGCGGCCGGGCGGGATACGCAGTATTTT. The complete variable domain, with remaining parts taken from reference TRBV7-2 and TRBJ2-3, reads GAGVSQSPSNKVTEKGKDVELRCDPISGHTALYWYRQSLGQGLEFLIYFQGNSAPDKSGLPSDRFSAERTGGSVSTLTIQRTQQEDSAVYLCASSLLAAGRDTQYFGPGTRLTVL.

This chain links TRBV11-3 with TRBJ2-3; tentative D call: TRBD1 (5 bases). The length of the CDR3 is 12 residues. Trimming removed 4 bases from V and 5 bases from J, with 7 bases in between. The germline gives CDR1 SGHNT, CDR2 YENEEA. The CDR3 spells CASSSREDTQYF. The CDR3 nucleotides are TGTGCCAGCAGCTCCAGGGAAGATACGCAGTATTTT.